In this sample, the clone carrying this T cell receptor (beta chain) turned up many times. Its antigen is currently unknown. This entry comes from a study of early T cells in non-severe SARS-CoV-2 infection. About the research overall: Chains were not paired, and sequencing was done on bulk RNA from unsorted whole blood. Study-wide findings and caveats: VDJdb-based annotation leaned toward anti-spike CD8 responses and missed private and CD4 specificities.

Individual cDNA molecules carried attached unique molecular identifiers. Each CDR3 protein gets one entry after TCRdb re-called the 5' RACE reads with MiXCR. The data show around 60,000 distinct CDR3 sequences, with 12% seen just once and under 4.5% held by the top ten. CDR1 and CDR2 (germline): KGHSY, FQNENV. V shed 4 bases, J shed 6 bases, and the junction held 5 bases outside the gene matches. The CDR3 extends over 14 amino acids. The chain links TRBV16 to TRBJ2-7, with 11 bases matching TRBD1. Sequenced input: whole blood. The sequence was obtained from an adult who was a healthcare worker with PCR-confirmed SARS-CoV-2 infection or an uninfected control (not recorded which). The chain's CDR3 is CASSPGTGGREQYF. CDR3 nucleotides: TGTGCCAGCAGCCCCGGGACAGGGGGTCGCGAGCAGTACTTC.